The TCR beta chain under discussion was sequenced for a study of T-cell reconstitution after alpha-beta-depleted transplantation in children. The study, taken as a whole, reports: Several patients had high TCRbeta diversity at day 60; it came from surviving recipient T cells and thymic progenitors. One year after transplant, T-cell counts and diversity came mostly from newly produced T cells. Several hundred rapidly expanded clones from non-depleted graft cells reportedly supplied alpha-beta T cells about two months post-transplant.

To note about this clonotype: Antigen unknown.

V lost 2 bases and J lost 0, with 17 bases in between. Germline V gene sequence: CDR1 MNHEY, CDR2 SMNVEV (reference sequence). The CDR3 contains 18 residues. Preparing the TCRbeta library involved the use of unique molecular identifiers. Using its own MiXCR run on the PCR reads, TCRdb lists one record per CDR3 protein. The sample includes about 980,000 distinct CDR3 sequences, less than 30% of them seen just once. The receptor was derived from a boy younger than two who had a stem cell transplant for SCID, so the T cells may come from the graft donor. Material: PBMCs, mostly from graft donor cells, obtained 360 days after TCRalphabeta/CD19-depleted stem cell transplant. The J gene is TRBJ1-5, the V gene TRBV27, with a tentative D call TRBD1 (5 bases). The CDR3: CASSLRGNPGRSNQPQHF. The CDR3 region has the DNA TGTGCCAGCAGTTTAAGGGGCAATCCCGGGCGTAGCAATCAGCCCCAGCATTTT.